Following are 16 T cell receptor beta chains from one sample sequenced in a study of blood T cell repertoires in COVID-19. Profiling relied on immunoSEQ multiplex PCR, and the TCRdb table lists in-frame clones only, not all of them. This sample carries about 150,000 clones, 65% to 85% of them seen once, and the ten largest clones take about 4%. The specimen sequenced was peripheral blood. The receptors come from a woman at least 80 years old with acute or convalescent COVID-19.

The chain carries TRBV6-5 and TRBJ2-1; TRBD2 is a possible D gene (5 bases). The CDR3 consists of 13 residues. CDR1 is MNHEY, CDR2 SVGAGI, per germline. V lost 6 bases, J lost 7 bases, and 13 bases lay in between. CDR3 in DNA: TGTGCCAGCAGGGGTATCGGGGTGAATGAGCAGTTCTTC. Its protein product is CASRGIGVNEQFF.

The gene calls are TRBV7-2 and TRBJ1-6; D may be TRBD1 (5 bases). V dropped 1 base and J dropped 10 bases, with 14 bases sitting between them. The CDR3 spans 15 residues. Germline loops: CDR1 SGHTA, CDR2 FQGNSA. CDR3 coding DNA: TGTGCCAGCAGCTTAGTTAAGGGGCTACGGTCACCCCTCCACTTT. Translated, it gives CASSLVKGLRSPLHF. Complete variable domain (other parts from reference TRBV7-2 and TRBJ1-6): GAGVSQSPSNKVTEKGKDVELRCDPISGHTALYWYRQSLGQGLEFLIYFQGNSAPDKSGLPSDRFSAERTGGSVSTLTIQRTQQEDSAVYLCASSLVKGLRSPLHFGNGTRLTVT.

The chain joins TRBV7-9 to TRBJ2-5; 7 bases agree with TRBD2. V lost 5 bases and J lost 5; bases outside the gene matches: 8. Looked up from germline, CDR1 is SEHNR and CDR2 is FQNEAQ (reference sequence). The CDR3 contains 14 residues. This chain's CDR3 is CASSRGLDGETQYF. As DNA, the CDR3 is TGTGCCAGCAGCCGTGGACTAGATGGGGAGACCCAGTACTTC.

The V and J genes are TRBV15 and TRBJ1-3; the match to TRBD1 covers 7 bases. V was pared by 0 bases and J by 2 bases, with 1 base of the junction left unmatched. The CDR3 loop spans 15 amino acids. Germline assignment: CDR1 LNHNV and CDR2 YYDKDF (reference sequence). In nucleotides, the CDR3 is TGTGCCACCAGCAGAGATCAGGGGGCTGGAAACACCATATATTTT. Translated: CATSRDQGAGNTIYF.

This chain links TRBV21-1 with TRBJ1-5; TRBD1, the D gene given by the table, was not confirmed from the DNA. TRBV21-1 is flagged as a pseudogene. The CDR3 is made up of 15 amino acids. The CDR3 DNA reads as TGTGCCAGCAGCAACTGGGTAGACACTAATCAGCCCCAGCATTTT. It yields the protein CASSNWVDTNQPQHF.

The chain combines TRBV19 with TRBJ1-5, with 10 bases that match TRBD1. With V trimmed by 6 bases and J by 6 bases, 5 bases remained unmatched. This CDR3 is built from 14 residues. CDR1 is LNHDA and CDR2 is SQIVND in the germline V gene (reference sequence). This chain's CDR3 is CASSGTGDGQPQHF. Written as DNA, the CDR3 is TGTGCCAGTAGCGGGACAGGGGACGGTCAGCCCCAGCATTTT.

The V gene is TRBV6-5, the J gene TRBJ2-7, with TRBD1 as a possible D gene (5 bases). Trimming pared 0 bases from V and 2 bases from J, leaving 14 bases between. CDR3 length: 16 amino acids. The germline V gene has CDR1 MNHEY and CDR2 SVGAGI. The CDR3, as DNA: TGTGCCAGCAGTTACTCGATCAGGGCTGACCCCTACGAGCAGTACTTC. The encoded protein is CASSYSIRADPYEQYF.

Only a few counts were recorded for this clone. This chain links TRBV27 with TRBJ1-2; a possible D gene is TRBD1 (6 bases). The CDR3 contains 14 residues. Germline V gene data show CDR1 as MNHEY and CDR2 as SMNVEV (reference sequence). Trimming removed 3 bases from V and 5 bases from J, with 13 bases in between. The CDR3 DNA reads as TGTGCCAGCAGTTTCGGCGGGGGGCTATATGGCTACACCTTC. It codes for CASSFGGGLYGYTF.

V and J are TRBV11-1 and TRBJ2-1; tentatively, D is TRBD2 (5 bases). V gave up 5 bases and J gave up 13 bases, with 12 bases separating them. CDR3 length: 11 amino acids. The germline gives CDR1 SGHAT, CDR2 FQDESV (reference sequence). DNA of the CDR3: TGTGCCAGCAGCCCAGGACTGGTTCAGTTCTTC. It is translated as CASSPGLVQFF.

The chain carries TRBV10-1 and TRBJ2-1; 7 bases map to TRBD2. The V segment lost 6 bases and the J segment 0 bases; nucleotides outside the gene matches: 2. Germline CDR1 is WNHNN and CDR2 is SYGVQD (reference sequence). The CDR3 has 14 amino acids. As DNA, the CDR3 is TGCGCCAGCAGCGGGGGGTTCTCCTACAATGAGCAGTTCTTC. Its translation is CASSGGFSYNEQFF.

This chain connects TRBV2 to TRBJ2-1, with 14 bases fitting TRBD2. Germline V lookup: CDR1 SNHLY, CDR2 FYNNEI. The length of the CDR3 is 16 residues. V gave up 6 bases and J gave up 7 bases; unmatched junction bases: 8. The CDR3: CASSLKTSGRGNEQFF. The DNA of the CDR3 is TGTGCCAGCAGCCTCAAGACTAGCGGGAGGGGGAATGAGCAGTTCTTC.

The chain is built from TRBV6-5 and TRBJ2-7; a weak D match, TRBD1 (6 bases). V was cut by 4 bases and J by 4 bases, with 11 bases left in between. The germline V gene encodes CDR1 MNHEY and CDR2 SVGAGI. CDR3 length: 13 residues. The CDR3 spells CASSSGTLYEQYF. The CDR3 DNA is TGTGCCAGCAGTTCCGGGACACTTTACGAGCAGTACTTC.

This clone has just one count. The chain recombines TRBV6-6 with TRBJ1-4; D gene ambiguous. The CDR3 sequence is 14 residues long. V was shortened by 7 bases and J by 8 bases, with 17 bases between the two germline ends. Germline V gene sequence: CDR1 MNHNY, CDR2 SVGAGI (reference sequence). CDR3 nucleotide sequence: TGTGCCAGCACGGCGGGAGAGAGGTGGGAAAAACTGTTTTTT. As protein: CASTAGERWEKLFF.

This clone was seen a handful of times. The chain carries TRBV20-1 and TRBJ2-7, with 7 bases matching TRBD2. The trim removed 3 bases at V and 3 bases at J, leaving 8 bases unmatched. The CDR3 is 14 amino acids. CDR1 and CDR2 (germline): DFQATT, SNEGSKA (reference sequence). The CDR3 nucleotides are TGCAGTGCTAGTTTCTCCGGGACTAACTACGAGCAGTACTTC. Residues: CSASFSGTNYEQYF.

This clone was found a few times. The V and J genes are TRBV27 and TRBJ1-4; D perhaps matches TRBD1 (6 bases). In germline, CDR1 is MNHEY, CDR2 SMNVEV (reference sequence). There are 18 residues in the CDR3. Trimming took 4 bases from V and 3 from J, leaving 21 bases between them. CDR3 sequence reads: CASSYSSTGPRANEKLFF. The CDR3 nucleotides read TGTGCCAGCAGTTACTCATCAACAGGGCCAAGGGCTAATGAAAAACTGTTTTTT.

The gene calls are TRBV19 and TRBJ1-5, with 8 bases identical to TRBD1. The CDR3 length is 15 residues. CDR1 is LNHDA, CDR2 SQIVND, per germline (reference sequence). Trimming took 4 bases from V and 1 from J; bases not matched to a gene: 3. The CDR3 region has the DNA TGTGCCAGTAGTAGGGGACAGGTGAGCAATCAGCCCCAGCATTTT. Amino acids: CASSRGQVSNQPQHF.